A selection of T cell receptor beta chains follows, all from one sample in a study of CD8+ T cells in alopecia areata. TCRdb's table, derived via immunoSEQ multiplex PCR, lists solely in-frame clones and lacks some. The profile shows 150,000 to 200,000 clones, approximately 51% of them singletons. The source material was CD8+ T cells sorted from blood, sampled around week 54, from a patient treated with tofacitinib. The receptor source for this set is a human donor with alopecia areata. CDR3s include the opening cysteine and the closing phenylalanine or tryptophan. D genes are given only for firm matches. Not all rows give a size; the values are once, few, many and, for expanded clones, a class.

TRBJ1-2,TRBD1,TRBV9,-,CASSQDREYGYTF,TGTGCCAGCAGCCAAGACAGGGAGTACGGCTACACCTTC
TRBJ1-2,-,TRBV10-3,many,CAISDQKGDGGYTF,TGTGCCATCAGTGACCAGAAAGGGGACGGTGGCTACACCTTC
TRBJ2-3,-,TRBV7-9,few,CASSDSGSTDTQYF,TGTGCCAGCAGTGATAGCGGTAGCACAGATACGCAGTATTTT
TRBJ2-5,-,TRBV13,-,CASSRSWGETQYF,TGTGCCAGCAGCCGATCCTGGGGTGAGACCCAGTACTTC
TRBJ2-3,TRBD2,TRBV6-1,few,CASSGRLAAQDTQYF,TGTGCCAGCAGTGGGAGACTAGCGGCCCAAGATACGCAGTATTTT
TRBJ1-4,-,TRBV7-9,-,CASSLYREPQGKLFF,TGTGCCAGCAGCTTATATCGCGAGCCCCAGGGGAAACTGTTTTTT
TRBJ1-5,-,TRBV29-1,few,CSVLADSNQPQHF,TGCAGCGTTTTAGCAGATAGCAATCAGCCCCAGCATTTT
TRBJ2-7,-,TRBV25-1,few,CASIGGPGEQYF,TGTGCCAGTATCGGGGGTCCGGGGGAGCAGTACTTC
TRBJ2-7,TRBD1,TRBV27,few,CASSLPGQGGEQYF,TGTGCCAGCAGTTTACCGGGACAGGGTGGCGAGCAGTACTTC
TRBJ2-5,TRBD2,TRBV5-1,few,CASSSGGGHQETQYF,TGCGCCAGCAGCTCGGGAGGGGGACACCAAGAGACCCAGTACTTC
TRBJ2-7,TRBD1,TRBV4-1,-,CASSHLGRDRGREQYF,TGCGCCAGCAGCCACCTAGGGCGGGACAGGGGACGCGAGCAGTACTTC
TRBJ2-7,TRBD1,TRBV10-3,-,CAIRGTGYEQYF,TGTGCCATCAGGGGGACAGGGTACGAGCAGTACTTC
TRBJ1-5,-,TRBV10-3,-,CAISDEYGGNQPQHF,TGTGCCATCAGTGACGAGTACGGGGGCAATCAGCCCCAGCATTTT
TRBJ1-2,TRBD1,TRBV23-1,few,CASRGQGHHTNYGYTF,TGCGCCAGCAGGGGACAGGGTCACCATACTAACTATGGCTACACCTTC
TRBJ2-5,-,TRBV27,few,CASRQGLQETQYF,TGTGCCAGCAGACAGGGACTCCAAGAGACCCAGTACTTC
TRBJ2-7,-,TRBV15,-,CATRESASYEQYF,TGTGCCACCAGGGAGAGTGCCTCCTACGAGCAGTACTTC
TRBJ2-3,-,TRBV7-9,-,CASSGGAISTDTQYF,TGTGCCAGCAGCGGGGGGGCGATTAGCACAGATACGCAGTATTTT
TRBJ1-5,-,TRBV15,-,CATGVREQQPQHF,TGTGCCACTGGCGTGAGGGAGCAGCAGCCCCAGCATTTT
TRBJ1-6,TRBD1,TRBV13,few,CASSQDRGGSPLHF,TGTGCCAGCAGCCAAGACAGGGGAGGGTCACCCCTCCACTTT
TRBJ2-6,-,TRBV25-1,-,CASSARDSLPSGANVLTF,TGTGCCAGCAGTGCTCGGGACTCCTTACCCTCTGGGGCCAACGTCCTGACTTTC
TRBJ2-5,-,TRBV2,few,CASSLQVLGETQYF,TGTGCCAGCAGCCTACAGGTGTTGGGGGAGACCCAGTACTTC
TRBJ2-1,TRBD2,TRBV5-1,-,CASSLASGGLDEQFF,TGCGCCAGCAGCTTGGCTAGCGGGGGTCTCGATGAGCAGTTCTTC